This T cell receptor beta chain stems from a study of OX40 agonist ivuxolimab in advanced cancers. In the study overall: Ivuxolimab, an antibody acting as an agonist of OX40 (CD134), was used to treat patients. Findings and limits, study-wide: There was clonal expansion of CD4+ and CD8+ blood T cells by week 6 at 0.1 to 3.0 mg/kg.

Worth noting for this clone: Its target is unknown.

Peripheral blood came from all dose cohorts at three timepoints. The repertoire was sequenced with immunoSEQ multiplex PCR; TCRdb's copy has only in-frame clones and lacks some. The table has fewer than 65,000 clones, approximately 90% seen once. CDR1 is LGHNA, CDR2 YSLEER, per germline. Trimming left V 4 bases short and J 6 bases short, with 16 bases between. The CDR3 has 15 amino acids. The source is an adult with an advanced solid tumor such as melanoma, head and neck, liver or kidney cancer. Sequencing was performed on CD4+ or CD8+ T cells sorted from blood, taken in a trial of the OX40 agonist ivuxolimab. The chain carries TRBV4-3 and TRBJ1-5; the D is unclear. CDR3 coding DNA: TGCGCCAGCAGCCCCACGTCTGGTTCGTTTCAGCCCCAGCATTTT. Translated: CASSPTSGSFQPQHF.